Below are 29 T cell receptor beta chains sequenced from a single sample in a study of CD8+CD57+ T cells in acquired aplastic anemia (dated by TCRdb to about 2018). Sequencing relied on an Illumina HiSeq 2000. Genomic DNA was used as template for profiling of TCR beta VDJ combinations and CDR3 sequences. TCRdb passed the public sequencing reads through fastp at Q25 and MiXCR, retaining productive beta sequences. For every CDR3 protein sequence, its rows merge into one entry that carries the most common genes and DNA. Counted in this sample were about 180,000 distinct CDR3 sequences; around 48% of them appeared once. In total, the top ten clones hold about 1.8% of the sample. The patients picked for sequencing were ones in whom flow cytometry had shown an expansion of CD8+CD57+ cells. Sequencing was performed on sorted CD4+, CD8+, or CD8+CD57+ T cells (not recorded which) from PBMCs. The source is a human donor with aplastic anemia.

In its sample, this clonotype was seen once. This chain joins TRBV11-2 and TRBJ2-2, with D perhaps TRBD1 (5 bases). This CDR3 comprises 16 residues. CDR1 is SGHAT, CDR2 FQNNGV, per germline. V shed 4 bases and J shed 3 bases, with 15 bases lying between them. CDR3 in DNA: TGTGCCAGCAGCTCCACAGACAGCATATACACCGGGGAGCTGTTTTTT. Translating gives CASSSTDSIYTGELFF.

V gene TRBV12-3 or TRBV12-4 combines with J gene TRBJ1-1; D is possibly TRBD1 (5 bases). V was shortened by 0 bases and J by 0 bases, with 8 bases between the two germline ends. This CDR3 has 15 residues. The CDR3 loop reads CASSLAGVLNTEAFF. The CDR3 nucleotides are TGTGCCAGCAGTTTAGCGGGGGTACTGAACACTGAAGCTTTCTTT.

The table lists this clonotype with many counts. The gene calls are TRBV15 and TRBJ1-4, with D perhaps TRBD1 (5 bases). The CDR3 runs 17 residues. Trimming took 1 base from V and 6 from J, leaving 18 bases between them. Germline loops: CDR1 LNHNV, CDR2 YYDKDF (reference sequence). CDR3 in amino acids: CATSRGETTGDYEKLFF. The CDR3 nucleotides read TGTGCCACCAGCAGAGGTGAAACAACGGGGGATTATGAAAAACTGTTTTTT.

This chain connects TRBV24-1 to TRBJ2-7; D is possibly TRBD1 (6 bases). The CDR3 is 13 amino acids. Deletions cut 6 bases from V and 5 bases from J, with 13 bases between. Germline V CDR1 and CDR2: KGHDR, SFDVKD. CDR3 residues: CATSQPGDDEQYF. CDR3 bases: TGTGCCACCAGTCAACCAGGGGACGACGAGCAGTACTTC.

A remark on this clonotype: The junction departs from the called germline gene at one end, perhaps through a read error. The chain uses TRBV6-1 and TRBJ1-2; weak D call: TRBD1 (6 bases). Germline CDR1 and CDR2: MNHNS and SASEGT. The CDR3 length is 14 residues. The CDR3 sequence: CASSEGGLGYGYTF. The CDR3 DNA is TGTGCCAGCAGCGAAGGGGGGTTGGGCTATGGCTACACCTTC.

V usage is TRBV19 and J usage is TRBJ1-1, with D possibly matching TRBD1 (6 bases). The CDR3 length is 14 residues. CDR1 is LNHDA, CDR2 SQIVND, per germline (reference sequence). V was shortened by 7 bases and J by 0 bases, with 12 bases between the two germline ends. The chain's CDR3 is CASNPGHVNTEAFF. The DNA of the CDR3 is TGTGCCAGTAATCCGGGACATGTGAACACTGAAGCTTTCTTT.

This clonotype was counted at least ten times. This chain links TRBV3-1 with TRBJ1-6; 10 nucleotides agree with TRBD1. The CDR3 extends over 14 amino acids. Trimming removed 5 bases from V and 9 bases from J; junction bases left unmatched: 4. The germline gives CDR1 LGHDT, CDR2 YNNKEL (reference sequence). The CDR3 reads CASSDRGQGSPLHF. The CDR3 bases are TGTGCCAGCAGCGACAGGGGGCAGGGTTCACCCCTCCACTTT.

In this sample, this clonotype turned up many times. The chain carries TRBV12-5 and TRBJ1-1; possible D gene TRBD1, 5 bases. This CDR3 has 13 amino acids. The germline CDR1 and CDR2 sequences are LGHNT and FRNRAP. V lost 6 bases, J lost 0 bases, and 8 bases lay in between. CDR3 amino acids: CASGSGLNTEAFF. The CDR3 bases are TGTGCTAGTGGGTCAGGGTTGAACACTGAAGCTTTCTTT.

In the case of this clonotype: This may be a read error, as it is one base from a much larger clone. The V call is TRBV5-6, the J call TRBJ2-7; perhaps TRBD1 as D (7 bases). Per germline, CDR1 SGHDT and CDR2 YYEEEE. The CDR3 loop spans 14 amino acids. The ends were cut back, 7 bases at V and 5 bases at J, with 19 bases in the middle. The CDR3 sequence: CASGLQGGAHEQYF. Written as DNA, the CDR3 is TGTGCCAGCGGGCTTCAGGGGGGAGCCCACGAGCAGTACTTC. The full variable domain, with the rest looked up from reference TRBV5-6 and TRBJ2-7, is DAGVTQSPTHLIKTRGQQVTLRCSPKSGHDTVSWYQQALGQGPQFIFQYYEEEERQRGNFPDRFSGHQFPNYSSELNVNALLLGDSALYLCASGLQGGAHEQYFGPGTRLTVT.

The J gene is TRBJ1-2, the V gene TRBV29-1, with 7 nucleotides matching TRBD1. V shed 5 bases and J 8 bases; nucleotides not matched to a gene: 11. This CDR3 spans 13 amino acids. Germline CDR1 and CDR2: SQVTM and ANQGSEA. The CDR3 nucleotides read TGCAGCGTTCATCCAGGGGGACCCGGGGGCTACACCTTC. Its protein is CSVHPGGPGGYTF.

The sample holds many counts of this clonotype. The genes are TRBV7-3 and TRBJ2-7, with 8 positions matching TRBD2. This CDR3 comprises 17 residues. CDR1 SGHTA and CDR2 FQGTGA come from the germline V gene. With 5 bases clipped from V and 2 bases from J, the junction kept 14 bases outside the gene matches. CDR3 DNA: TGTGCCAGCAGCCCGGGGGTTGGGCGGGGGGCCACCTACGAGCAGTACTTC. Amino acid sequence: CASSPGVGRGATYEQYF.

Regarding this clonotype: At one of its ends the junction is not consistent with the germline gene, which may arise from a read error. In nucleotides, the CDR3 is TGCGCCGGCAGCCAAGATGGGGGAACCAACTATGGCTACACCTTC. Encoded protein: CAGSQDGGTNYGYTF. The rearrangement uses TRBV4-1 and TRBJ1-2, with D maybe TRBD1 (5 bases). This CDR3 region has 15 residues. The germline V gene has CDR1 MGHRA and CDR2 YSYEKL.

This clonotype has more than one count but fewer than ten. This chain joins TRBV5-1 and TRBJ1-2; D not certain. CDR1 and CDR2 (germline): SGHRS, YFSETQ. The CDR3 length is 16 residues. V was trimmed by 0 bases and J by 4 bases, leaving 16 bases between them. In DNA, the CDR3 is TGCGCCAGCAGCTTGGCCGAGTTACAGCACTTCTATGGCTACACCTTC. It specifies CASSLAELQHFYGYTF.

The chain recombines TRBV29-1 with TRBJ2-5; possibly TRBD1 or TRBD2 for D (5 bases each). Germline V lookup: CDR1 SQVTM, CDR2 ANQGSEA. V was cut by 4 bases and J by 5 bases, with 20 bases left in between. The CDR3 runs to 15 residues. Written as DNA, the CDR3 is TGCAGCGTTGGACCGGGGCGTCCGAAGGGCGAGACCCAGTACTTC. Its translation: CSVGPGRPKGETQYF. The variable domain in full, completed from reference TRBV29-1 and TRBJ2-5, reads SAVISQKPSRDICQRGTSLTIQCQVDSQVTMMFWYRQQPGQSLTLIATANQGSEATYESGFVIDKFPISRPNLTFSTLTVSNMSPEDSSIYLCSVGPGRPKGETQYFGPGTRLLVL.

There are many counts of this clonotype. CDR3 in amino acids: CASSPTPTSGTPYEQYF. The CDR3 DNA sequence: TGTGCCAGCAGCCCAACACCGACTAGCGGGACTCCCTACGAGCAGTACTTC. This rearrangement joins TRBV5-4 to TRBJ2-7; TRBD2 agrees at 11 bases. J lost 2 bases, V lost 4 bases, and 11 bases had no gene match. The CDR3 is 17 residues long. CDR1 SGHNT and CDR2 YYREEE come from the germline V gene (reference sequence).

This clonotype appeared many times. This chain joins TRBV20-1 and TRBJ2-5; D is possibly TRBD1 (5 bases). CDR3 size: 14 residues. Between the trimmed V and J ends, which lost 2 bases and 3 bases, there was a span of 13 bases. Germline assignment: CDR1 DFQATT and CDR2 SNEGSKA (reference sequence). CDR3 loop: CSARPLGAEETQYF. Here the CDR3 DNA reads TGCAGTGCTAGACCTTTAGGGGCGGAAGAGACCCAGTACTTC.

As DNA, the CDR3 is TGTGCCACCAGCGGGTACAGGGTGGGCACTGAAGCTTTCTTT. It specifies CATSGYRVGTEAFF. V and J are TRBV15 and TRBJ1-1; the D gene is possibly TRBD1 (6 bases). The V and J ends lost 5 bases and 4 bases respectively, with 14 bases between them. Germline CDR1 and CDR2: LNHNV and YYDKDF (reference sequence). The CDR3 is 14 amino acids.

The rearrangement uses TRBV10-3 and TRBJ2-5; 12 positions agree with TRBD2. Germline V gene lookup returns CDR1 ENHRY and CDR2 SYGVKD. The CDR3 is made up of 14 amino acids. With V trimmed by 8 bases and J by 4 bases, 5 bases remained unmatched. This CDR3 reads CAISSSGGGETQYF. The CDR3 DNA reads as TGTGCCATCTCCTCTAGCGGGGGGGGAGAGACCCAGTACTTC.

The chain recombines TRBV6-1 with TRBJ1-1, with D possibly being TRBD1 (6 bases). The CDR3 length is 16 residues. Trimming took off 6 bases at V and 4 bases at J, with 21 bases between the two ends. Germline values: CDR1 MNHNS, CDR2 SASEGT. CDR3 amino acids: CASSPLQGGVGTEAFF. In nucleotides, the CDR3 is TGTGCCAGCAGCCCCCTACAGGGAGGCGTCGGCACTGAAGCTTTCTTT.

In its sample, this clonotype was seen many times. The chain recombines TRBV7-9 with TRBJ1-2; the D is unclear. The CDR3 consists of 13 residues. Germline V gives CDR1 SEHNR, CDR2 FQNEAQ (reference sequence). The V and J ends lost 1 base and 3 bases respectively, with 6 bases between them. CDR3 in DNA: TGTGCCAGCAGCTTAGGGGTTTACTATGGCTACACCTTC. Amino acid sequence: CASSLGVYYGYTF.

Remarks on this clonotype: A read error may explain this, as a much larger clone is one base away. V gene TRBV12-3 or TRBV12-4 combines with J gene TRBJ1-1; TRBD1 agrees at 7 bases. This CDR3 has 15 amino acids. CDR3 loop: CASSPYGRGGAEASF. CDR3 DNA: TGTGCCAGCAGCCCCTATGGCAGGGGGGGAGCTGAAGCTTCCTTT.

The chain recombines TRBV20-1 with TRBJ2-5; D unresolved. V lost 0 bases and J 1 base, leaving 9 bases between the germline ends. The germline gives CDR1 DFQATT, CDR2 SNEGSKA (reference sequence). This CDR3 region has 14 residues. CDR3 bases: TGCAGTGCTAGAGATGGTACAGCCCAAGAGACCCAGTACTTC. Protein: CSARDGTAQETQYF.

This clonotype was recorded at least ten times. The chain joins TRBV5-1 to TRBJ1-2, with D unclear. CDR3 size: 14 residues. CDR1 is SGHRS, CDR2 YFSETQ, per germline. Between the trimmed V and J ends, which lost 3 bases and 0 bases, there was a span of 9 bases. The CDR3 bases are TGCGCCAGCAGCTCGGACGGATCTAACTATGGCTACACCTTC. Amino acids: CASSSDGSNYGYTF.

Ten or more counts support this clonotype. The rearrangement links TRBV11-3 to TRBJ2-7, with 10 bases identical to TRBD1. V gave up 0 bases and J gave up 5 bases; unmatched junction bases: 4. Germline CDR1 reads SGHNT; CDR2 reads YENEEA. CDR3 size: 15 residues. CDR3 in amino acids: CASSLEGTGDDEQYF. The CDR3, as DNA: TGTGCCAGCAGCTTAGAAGGGACAGGGGACGACGAGCAGTACTTC.

This clonotype has ten or more counts. The CDR3 spells CASSETSGRVPNEQFF. DNA of the CDR3: TGTGCCAGCAGCGAAACTAGCGGGAGGGTCCCCAATGAGCAGTTCTTC. V and J are TRBV9 and TRBJ2-1; 13 positions match TRBD2. CDR3 length: 16 amino acids. Germline assignment: CDR1 SGDLS and CDR2 YYNGEE. Trimming removed 3 bases from V and 6 bases from J; junction bases left unmatched: 6.

This clonotype was recorded at least ten times. This rearrangement joins TRBV6-4 to TRBJ2-1; D is uncertain. Trimming stripped 6 bases from V and 4 bases from J, with 10 bases between. The germline CDR1 and CDR2 sequences are MRHNA and SNTAGT. The CDR3 is 13 residues long. CDR3 coding DNA: TGTGCCAGCAGCCCGGAAATATACAATGAGCAGTTCTTC. Its translation is CASSPEIYNEQFF.

This clonotype was detected ten times or more. V gene TRBV7-2 combines with J gene TRBJ1-5; the D gene is possibly TRBD1 (5 bases). CDR1 is SGHTA, CDR2 FQGNSA, per germline. The CDR3 loop spans 14 amino acids. V lost 0 bases and J 4 bases, leaving 7 bases between the germline ends. The CDR3 is CASSLAGVNQPQHF. CDR3 bases: TGTGCCAGCAGCTTAGCGGGGGTGAATCAGCCCCAGCATTTT.

This clonotype was recorded at least ten times. J is TRBJ2-7 and V is TRBV20-1; 9 positions match TRBD2. Losses at the gene ends were 6 bases for V and 1 base for J; bases not matched to a gene: 10. CDR1 and CDR2 (germline): DFQATT, SNEGSKA (reference sequence). The CDR3 loop spans 15 amino acids. The CDR3 nucleotides are TGCAGTGCCCACAAGACTAGCGGTCTTTCCTACGAGCAGTACTTC. Translating it yields CSAHKTSGLSYEQYF.

The chain carries TRBV27 and TRBJ1-6, with TRBD1 matching over 10 bases. This CDR3 is built from 13 residues. Germline CDR1 and CDR2: MNHEY and SMNVEV (reference sequence). The V gene end was trimmed by 8 bases and the J gene end by 8 bases; junction bases not matched to a gene: 3. CDR3 nucleotide sequence: TGTGCCAGCGCCGGGACAGGGGATTCACCCCTCCACTTT. The encoded protein is CASAGTGDSPLHF.